A single sample is the source of the 8 T cell receptor beta chains below, sequenced in a study of blood T cell repertoires in COVID-19. Generated by immunoSEQ multiplex PCR, the TCRdb table keeps only in-frame clones and is missing some. The table shows roughly 100,000 clones, with 65% to 90% occurring only once. Sequences were obtained from peripheral blood. The receptors were gathered from a man in his fifties or sixties with acute or convalescent COVID-19.

The gene calls are TRBV28 and TRBJ1-1; 9 bases are shared with TRBD1. Germline CDR1 is MDHEN and CDR2 is SYDVKM. With 6 bases clipped from V and 1 base from J, the junction kept 6 bases outside the gene matches. The CDR3 has 15 residues. The CDR3 sequence is CASSGQGIGNTEAFF. CDR3 nucleotides: TGTGCCAGCAGCGGACAGGGGATAGGGAACACTGAAGCTTTCTTT.

This clone was seen once. The gene calls are TRBV18 and TRBJ1-1; a possible D gene is TRBD1 (6 bases). Germline values: CDR1 KGHSH, CDR2 LQKENI. The CDR3 is made up of 15 amino acids. Trimming shortened V by 8 bases and J by 4 bases, and 20 bases separated the two germline ends. CDR3 bases: TGTGCCAGCACTTTGGGGAGTAGGGGGAGCACTGAAGCTTTCTTT. It is translated as CASTLGSRGSTEAFF.

This clone was detected once. The chain is built from TRBV5-1 and TRBJ2-1, with a possible D match to TRBD1 (5 bases). V lost 0 bases and J 13 bases, leaving 11 bases between the germline ends. The germline V gene encodes CDR1 SGHRS and CDR2 YFSETQ. The CDR3 runs to 12 residues. CDR3 region: CASSLAGTGQFF. CDR3 DNA sequence: TGCGCCAGCAGCTTGGCTGGTACAGGTCAGTTCTTC.

V is TRBV3-1 (or the pseudogene TRBV3-2) and J is TRBJ2-2; D is perhaps TRBD2 (7 bases). Germline V CDR1 and CDR2: LGHDT, YNNKEL (reference sequence). V was clipped by 2 bases and J by 1 base, with 11 bases between them. This CDR3 comprises 16 residues. As DNA, the CDR3 is TGTGCCAGCAGCCAACGGGGGGCGCAGAACACCGGGGAGCTGTTTTTT. It translates to CASSQRGAQNTGELFF.

This sequence joins TRBV30 and TRBJ2-1; TRBD1 aligns across 8 bases. This CDR3 contains 11 residues. CDR1 is GTSNPN, CDR2 SVGIG, per germline (reference sequence). V shed 7 bases and J 9 bases; nucleotides not matched to a gene: 5. In DNA form, the CDR3 reads TGTGCCTTCCAGGGGGCGTCTGAGCAGTTCTTC. Translation: CAFQGASEQFF.

The CDR3 bases are TGTGCCAGCAGCTTAGCCCCAGGTCTCACTGAAGCTTTCTTT. It translates to CASSLAPGLTEAFF. The chain carries TRBV7-2 and TRBJ1-1; D gene uncertain. The germline V and J ends were trimmed by 0 bases and 4 bases, with 9 bases remaining between them. CDR1 is SGHTA, CDR2 FQGNSA, per germline. The CDR3 contains 14 residues.

This clone appeared a single time. The chain links TRBV5-1 to TRBJ2-7; 8 bases map to TRBD2. The J segment lost 0 bases and the V segment lost 2 bases, leaving 4 bases of the junction unmatched. CDR1 is SGHRS, CDR2 YFSETQ, per germline. The CDR3 consists of 15 residues. CDR3 in DNA: TGCGCCAGCAGCTTTAGCGGGGCGAGCTCCTACGAGCAGTACTTC. It encodes CASSFSGASSYEQYF.

The gene calls are TRBV7-3 and TRBJ2-5, with D maybe TRBD2 (7 bases). CDR3 length: 19 amino acids. Trimming cost V 5 bases and J 9 bases, with 34 bases left between them. The germline V gene encodes CDR1 SGHTA and CDR2 FQGTGA. CDR3 loop: CASSATGGGAWGPPLPQYF. CDR3 nucleotides: TGTGCCAGCAGCGCCACCGGTGGGGGGGCTTGGGGACCCCCTCTTCCCCAGTACTTC.